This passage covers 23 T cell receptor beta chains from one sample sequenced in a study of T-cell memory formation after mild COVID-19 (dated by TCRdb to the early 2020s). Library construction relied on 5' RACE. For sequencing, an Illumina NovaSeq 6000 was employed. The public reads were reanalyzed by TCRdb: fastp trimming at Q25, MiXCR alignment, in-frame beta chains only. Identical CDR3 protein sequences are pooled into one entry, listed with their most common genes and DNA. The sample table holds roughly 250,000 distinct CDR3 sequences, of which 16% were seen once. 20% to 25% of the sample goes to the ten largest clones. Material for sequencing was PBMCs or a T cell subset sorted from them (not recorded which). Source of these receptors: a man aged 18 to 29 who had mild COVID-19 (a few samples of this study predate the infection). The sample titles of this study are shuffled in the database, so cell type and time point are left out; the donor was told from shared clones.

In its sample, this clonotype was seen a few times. CDR3 amino acids: CASRGDRVTITDTQYF. CDR3 nucleotide sequence: TGTGCCAGCAGGGGGGACAGGGTAACCATCACAGATACGCAGTATTTT. The J gene is TRBJ2-3, the V gene TRBV2, with 9 bases matching TRBD1. Germline V gene data show CDR1 as SNHLY and CDR2 as FYNNEI. The CDR3 sequence is 16 residues long. V dropped 6 bases and J dropped 2; count of bases not matched to a gene: 9.

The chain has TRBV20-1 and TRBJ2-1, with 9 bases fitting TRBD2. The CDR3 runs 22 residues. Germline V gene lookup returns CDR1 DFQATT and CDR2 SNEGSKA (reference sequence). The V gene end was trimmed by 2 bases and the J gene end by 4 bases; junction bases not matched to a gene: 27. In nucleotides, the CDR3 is TGCAGTGCTAGATATACGTCAGGGAGGGTGAGCGGGGGGACCGCCACGTACAATGAGCAGTTCTTC. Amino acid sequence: CSARYTSGRVSGGTATYNEQFF.

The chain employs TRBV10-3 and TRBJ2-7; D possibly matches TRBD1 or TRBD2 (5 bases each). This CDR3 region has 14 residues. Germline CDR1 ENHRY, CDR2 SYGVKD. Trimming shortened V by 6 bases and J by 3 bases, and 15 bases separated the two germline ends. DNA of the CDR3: TGTGCCATCAGAGCCCGGGACCGGATCTACGAGCAGTACTTC. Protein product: CAIRARDRIYEQYF.

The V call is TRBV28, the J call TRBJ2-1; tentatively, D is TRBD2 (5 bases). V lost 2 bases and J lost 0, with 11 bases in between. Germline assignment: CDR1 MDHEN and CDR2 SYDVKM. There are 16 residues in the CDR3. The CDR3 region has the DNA TGTGCCAGCAGTTTAGCGGGCCCTGTCTCCTACAATGAGCAGTTCTTC. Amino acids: CASSLAGPVSYNEQFF.

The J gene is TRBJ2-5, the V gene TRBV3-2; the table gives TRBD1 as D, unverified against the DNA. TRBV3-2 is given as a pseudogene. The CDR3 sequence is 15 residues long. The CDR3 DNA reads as TGTGCCAGCAGCTCCGGGACAGGGGACTTGGAGACCCAGTACTTC. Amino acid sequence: CASSSGTGDLETQYF.

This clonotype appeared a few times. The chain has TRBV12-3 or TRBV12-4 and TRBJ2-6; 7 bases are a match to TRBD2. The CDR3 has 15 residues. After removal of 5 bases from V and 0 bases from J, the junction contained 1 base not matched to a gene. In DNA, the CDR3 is TGTGCCAGCAGTGGCGGGGGCTCTGGGGCCAACGTCCTGACTTTC. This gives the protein CASSGGGSGANVLTF.

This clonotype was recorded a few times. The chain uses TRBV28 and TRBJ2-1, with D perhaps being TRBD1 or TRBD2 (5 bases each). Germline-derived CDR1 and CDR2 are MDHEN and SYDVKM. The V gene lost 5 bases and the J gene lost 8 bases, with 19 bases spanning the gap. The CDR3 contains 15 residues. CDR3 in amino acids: CASSTGTPHYDEQFF. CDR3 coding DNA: TGTGCCAGCAGTACCGGGACCCCCCACTATGATGAGCAGTTCTTC.

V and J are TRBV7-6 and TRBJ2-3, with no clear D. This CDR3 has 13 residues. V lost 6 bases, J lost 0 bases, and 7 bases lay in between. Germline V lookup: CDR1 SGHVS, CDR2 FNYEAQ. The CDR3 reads CASRGFSTDTQYF. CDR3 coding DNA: TGTGCCAGCAGGGGTTTCAGCACAGATACGCAGTATTTT.

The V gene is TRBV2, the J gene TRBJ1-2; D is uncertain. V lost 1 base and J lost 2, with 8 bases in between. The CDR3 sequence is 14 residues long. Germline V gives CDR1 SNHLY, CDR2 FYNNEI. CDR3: CASSEGRLNYGYTF. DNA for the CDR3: TGTGCCAGCAGTGAAGGTCGTTTAAACTATGGCTACACCTTC.

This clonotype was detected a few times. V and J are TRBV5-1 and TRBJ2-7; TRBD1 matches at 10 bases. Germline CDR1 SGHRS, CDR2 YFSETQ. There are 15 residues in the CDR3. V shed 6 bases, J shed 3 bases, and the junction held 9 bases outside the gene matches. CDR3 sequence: CASNPSGTGVYEQYF. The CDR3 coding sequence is TGCGCCAGCAATCCATCCGGGACAGGGGTCTACGAGCAGTACTTC. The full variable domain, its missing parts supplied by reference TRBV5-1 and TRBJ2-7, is KAGVTQTPRYLIKTRGQQVTLSCSPISGHRSVSWYQQTPGQGLQFLFEYFSETQRNKGNFPGRFSGRQFSNSRSEMNVSTLELGDSALYLCASNPSGTGVYEQYFGPGTRLTVT.

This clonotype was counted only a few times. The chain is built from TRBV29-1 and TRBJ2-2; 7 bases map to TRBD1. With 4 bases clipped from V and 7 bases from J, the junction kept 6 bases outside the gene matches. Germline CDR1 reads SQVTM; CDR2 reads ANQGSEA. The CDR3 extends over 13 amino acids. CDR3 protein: CSVVGQAGGELFF. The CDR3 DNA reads TGCAGCGTTGTAGGACAGGCGGGCGGGGAGCTGTTTTTT.

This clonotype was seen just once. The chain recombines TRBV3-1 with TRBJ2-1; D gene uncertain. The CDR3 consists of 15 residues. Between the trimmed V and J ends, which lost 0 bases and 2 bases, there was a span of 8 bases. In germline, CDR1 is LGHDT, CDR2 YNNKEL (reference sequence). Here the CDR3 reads CASSQEWATYNEQFF. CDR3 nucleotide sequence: TGTGCCAGCAGCCAAGAGTGGGCGACCTACAATGAGCAGTTCTTC.

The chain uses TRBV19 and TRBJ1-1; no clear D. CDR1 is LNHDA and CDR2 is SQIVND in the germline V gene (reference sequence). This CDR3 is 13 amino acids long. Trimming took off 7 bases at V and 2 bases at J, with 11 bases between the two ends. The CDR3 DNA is TGTGCCAGTATTGGAGTTATCAACACTGAAGCTTTCTTT. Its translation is CASIGVINTEAFF.

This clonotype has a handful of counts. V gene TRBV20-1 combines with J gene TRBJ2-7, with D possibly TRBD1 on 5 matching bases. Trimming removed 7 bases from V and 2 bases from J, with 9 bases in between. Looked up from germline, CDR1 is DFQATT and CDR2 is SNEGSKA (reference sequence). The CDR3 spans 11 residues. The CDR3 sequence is CSVQGTYEQYF. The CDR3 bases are TGCAGTGTTCAGGGTACCTACGAGCAGTACTTC.

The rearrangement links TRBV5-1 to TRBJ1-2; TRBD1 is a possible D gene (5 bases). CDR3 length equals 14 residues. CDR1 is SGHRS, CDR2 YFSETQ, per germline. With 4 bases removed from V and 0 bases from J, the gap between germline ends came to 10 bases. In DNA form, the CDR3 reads TGCGCCAGCAGCGGGGACGTATCTAACTATGGCTACACCTTC. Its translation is CASSGDVSNYGYTF.

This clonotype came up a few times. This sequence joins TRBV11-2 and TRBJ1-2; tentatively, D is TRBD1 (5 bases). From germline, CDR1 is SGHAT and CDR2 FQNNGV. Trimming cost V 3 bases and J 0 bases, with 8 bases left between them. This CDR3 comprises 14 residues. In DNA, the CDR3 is TGTGCCAGCAGCTTTGGGACGGCTAACTATGGCTACACCTTC. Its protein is CASSFGTANYGYTF.

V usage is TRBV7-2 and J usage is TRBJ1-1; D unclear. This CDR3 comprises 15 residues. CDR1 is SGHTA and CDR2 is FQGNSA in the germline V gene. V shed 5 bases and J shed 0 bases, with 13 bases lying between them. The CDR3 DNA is TGTGCCAGCAGCCCCATGCCGGGGATGAACACTGAAGCTTTCTTT. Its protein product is CASSPMPGMNTEAFF.

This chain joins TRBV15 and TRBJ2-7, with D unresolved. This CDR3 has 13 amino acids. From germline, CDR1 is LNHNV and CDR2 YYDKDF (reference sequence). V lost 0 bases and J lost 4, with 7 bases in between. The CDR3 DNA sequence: TGTGCCACCAGCAGAGATCGGCGGTACGAGCAGTACTTC. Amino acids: CATSRDRRYEQYF.

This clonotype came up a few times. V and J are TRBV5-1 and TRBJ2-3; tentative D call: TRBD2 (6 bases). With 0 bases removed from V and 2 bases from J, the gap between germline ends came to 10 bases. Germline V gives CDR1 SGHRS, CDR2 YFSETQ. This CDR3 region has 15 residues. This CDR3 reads CASSLEDYPTDTQYF. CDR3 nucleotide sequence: TGCGCCAGCAGCTTGGAGGACTACCCCACAGATACGCAGTATTTT.

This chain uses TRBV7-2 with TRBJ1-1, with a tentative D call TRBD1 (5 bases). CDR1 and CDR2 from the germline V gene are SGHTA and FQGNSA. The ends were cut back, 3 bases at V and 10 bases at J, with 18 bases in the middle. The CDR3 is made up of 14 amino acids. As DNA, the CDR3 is TGTGCCAGCAGCTTTTCACCGGGTCTCGGGGCAGCTTTCTTT. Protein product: CASSFSPGLGAAFF.

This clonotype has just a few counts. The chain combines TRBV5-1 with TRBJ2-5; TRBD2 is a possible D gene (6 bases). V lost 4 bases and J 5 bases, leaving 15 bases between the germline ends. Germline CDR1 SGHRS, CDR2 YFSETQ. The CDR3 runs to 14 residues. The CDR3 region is CASSLASQWETQYF. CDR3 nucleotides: TGCGCCAGCAGCCTAGCGTCCCAGTGGGAGACCCAGTACTTC.

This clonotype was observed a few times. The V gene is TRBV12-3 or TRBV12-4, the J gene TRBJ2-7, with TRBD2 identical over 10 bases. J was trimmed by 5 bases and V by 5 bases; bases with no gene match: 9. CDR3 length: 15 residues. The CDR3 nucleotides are TGTGCCAGCAGTCCGGCCGTCCTAGCGGGGGACGAGCAGTACTTC. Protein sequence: CASSPAVLAGDEQYF.

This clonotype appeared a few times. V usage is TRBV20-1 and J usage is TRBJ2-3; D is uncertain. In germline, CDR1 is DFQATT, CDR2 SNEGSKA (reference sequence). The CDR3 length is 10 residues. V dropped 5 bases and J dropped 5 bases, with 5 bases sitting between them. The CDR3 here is CSALEDTQYF. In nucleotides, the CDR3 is TGCAGTGCTCTAGAAGATACGCAGTATTTT.